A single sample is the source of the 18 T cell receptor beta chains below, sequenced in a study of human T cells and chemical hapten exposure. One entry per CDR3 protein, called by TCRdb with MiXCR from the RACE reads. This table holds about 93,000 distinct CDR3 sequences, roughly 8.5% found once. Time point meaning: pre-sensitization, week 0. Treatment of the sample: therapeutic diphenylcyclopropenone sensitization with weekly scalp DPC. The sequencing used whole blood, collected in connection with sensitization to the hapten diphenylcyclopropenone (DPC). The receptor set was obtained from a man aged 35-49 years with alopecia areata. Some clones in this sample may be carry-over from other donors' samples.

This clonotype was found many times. The CDR3 region is CASSLPAYGYTF. For the CDR3, the DNA is TGTGCCAGCAGTTTACCAGCTTATGGCTACACCTTC. The chain couples TRBV28 to TRBJ1-2; D call uncertain. Looked up from germline, CDR1 is MDHEN and CDR2 is SYDVKM. Trimming removed 2 bases from V and 5 bases from J, with 6 bases in between. CDR3 length: 12 amino acids.

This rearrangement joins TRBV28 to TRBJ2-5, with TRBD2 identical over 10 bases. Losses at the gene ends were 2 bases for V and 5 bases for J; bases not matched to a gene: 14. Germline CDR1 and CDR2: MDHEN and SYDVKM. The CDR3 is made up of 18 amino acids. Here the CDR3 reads CASSLLSGLANRGETQYF. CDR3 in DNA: TGTGCCAGCAGTTTACTATCGGGACTAGCGAATAGGGGGGAGACCCAGTACTTC.

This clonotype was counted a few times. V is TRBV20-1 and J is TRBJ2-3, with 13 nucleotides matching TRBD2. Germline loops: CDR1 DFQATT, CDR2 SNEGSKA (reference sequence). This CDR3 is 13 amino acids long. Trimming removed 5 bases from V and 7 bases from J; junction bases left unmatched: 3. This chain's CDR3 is CSAWGLAGNTQYF. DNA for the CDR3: TGCAGTGCTTGGGGACTAGCGGGAAATACGCAGTATTTT.

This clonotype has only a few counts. The CDR3 DNA follows: TGCAGCGTTGAGAGGACATCGGGAGACGAGCAGTACTTC. This gives the protein CSVERTSGDEQYF. V gene TRBV29-1 combines with J gene TRBJ2-7; D might be TRBD2 (6 bases). V lost 3 bases and J lost 5, with 14 bases in between. The CDR3 extends over 13 amino acids. Germline CDR1 is SQVTM and CDR2 is ANQGSEA.

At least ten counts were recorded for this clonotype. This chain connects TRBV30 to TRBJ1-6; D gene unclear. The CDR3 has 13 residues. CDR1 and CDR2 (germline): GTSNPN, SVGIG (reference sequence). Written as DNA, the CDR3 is TGTGCAGGGCTCGTGGCATTAGGTTCACCCCTCCACTTT. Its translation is CAGLVALGSPLHF.

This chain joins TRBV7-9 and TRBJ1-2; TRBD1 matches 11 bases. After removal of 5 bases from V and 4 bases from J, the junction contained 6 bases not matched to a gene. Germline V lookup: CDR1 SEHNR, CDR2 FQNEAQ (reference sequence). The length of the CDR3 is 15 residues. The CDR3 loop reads CASSLDRGRVYGYTF. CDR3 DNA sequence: TGTGCCAGCAGCCTGGACAGGGGGCGCGTCTATGGCTACACCTTC.

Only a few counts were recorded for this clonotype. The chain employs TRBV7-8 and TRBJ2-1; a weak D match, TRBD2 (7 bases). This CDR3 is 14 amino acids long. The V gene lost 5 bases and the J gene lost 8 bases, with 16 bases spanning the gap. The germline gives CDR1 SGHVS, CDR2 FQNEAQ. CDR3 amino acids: CASSKIGGRDEQFF. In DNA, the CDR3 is TGTGCCAGCAGCAAGATCGGGGGGCGGGATGAGCAGTTCTTC.

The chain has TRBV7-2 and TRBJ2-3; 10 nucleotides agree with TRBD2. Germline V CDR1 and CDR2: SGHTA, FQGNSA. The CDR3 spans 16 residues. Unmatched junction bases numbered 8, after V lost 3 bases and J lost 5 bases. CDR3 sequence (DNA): TGTGCCAGCAGCTTCAAGTCTAGCGGGAGAGGAGATACGCAGTATTTT. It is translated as CASSFKSSGRGDTQYF. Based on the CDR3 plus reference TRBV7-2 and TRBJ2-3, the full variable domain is GAGVSQSPSNKVTEKGKDVELRCDPISGHTALYWYRQSLGQGLEFLIYFQGNSAPDKSGLPSDRFSAERTGGSVSTLTIQRTQQEDSAVYLCASSFKSSGRGDTQYFGPGTRLTVL.

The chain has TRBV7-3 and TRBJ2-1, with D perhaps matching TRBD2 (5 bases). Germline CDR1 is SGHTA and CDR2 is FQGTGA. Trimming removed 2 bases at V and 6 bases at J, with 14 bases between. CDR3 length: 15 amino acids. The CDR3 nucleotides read TGTGCCAGCAGCTTACAGGCTAGCACCCGCAATGAGCAGTTCTTC. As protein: CASSLQASTRNEQFF.

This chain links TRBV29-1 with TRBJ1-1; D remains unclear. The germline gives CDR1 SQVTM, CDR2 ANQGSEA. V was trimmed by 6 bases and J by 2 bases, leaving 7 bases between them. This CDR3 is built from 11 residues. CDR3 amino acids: CSVEYNTEAFF. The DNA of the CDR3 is TGCAGCGTGGAATACAACACTGAAGCTTTCTTT. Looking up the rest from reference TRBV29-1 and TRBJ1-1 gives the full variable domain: SAVISQKPSRDICQRGTSLTIQCQVDSQVTMMFWYRQQPGQSLTLIATANQGSEATYESGFVIDKFPISRPNLTFSTLTVSNMSPEDSSIYLCSVEYNTEAFFGQGTRLTVV.

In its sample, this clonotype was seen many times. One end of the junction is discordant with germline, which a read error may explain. This CDR3 is CASSSYRLAGVIF. The CDR3 DNA follows: TGTGCCAGCAGTTCCTACCGACTAGCGGGCGTGATCTTC. The chain recombines TRBV12-3 or TRBV12-4 with TRBJ2-1; 10 nucleotides agree with TRBD2. There are 13 residues in the CDR3.

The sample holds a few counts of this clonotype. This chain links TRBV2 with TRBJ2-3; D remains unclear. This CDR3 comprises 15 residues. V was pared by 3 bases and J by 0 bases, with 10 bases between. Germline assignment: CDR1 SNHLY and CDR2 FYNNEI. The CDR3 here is CASSDRSFSTDTQYF. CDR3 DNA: TGTGCCAGCAGTGACAGATCTTTTAGCACAGATACGCAGTATTTT.

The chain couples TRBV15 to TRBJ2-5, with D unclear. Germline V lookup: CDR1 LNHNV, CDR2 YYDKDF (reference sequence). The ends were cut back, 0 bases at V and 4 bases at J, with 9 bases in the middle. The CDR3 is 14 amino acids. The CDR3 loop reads CATSRDIGAETQYF. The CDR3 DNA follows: TGTGCCACCAGCAGAGATATAGGTGCAGAGACCCAGTACTTC.

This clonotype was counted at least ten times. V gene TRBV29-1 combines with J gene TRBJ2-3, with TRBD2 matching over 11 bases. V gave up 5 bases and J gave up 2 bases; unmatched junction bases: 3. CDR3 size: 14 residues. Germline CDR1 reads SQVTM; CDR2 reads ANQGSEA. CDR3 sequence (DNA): TGCAGCGTTTTACTAGCGGGAGTCACAGATACGCAGTATTTT. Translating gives CSVLLAGVTDTQYF.

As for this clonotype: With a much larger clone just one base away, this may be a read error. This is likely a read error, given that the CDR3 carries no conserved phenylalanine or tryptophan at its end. The CDR3 DNA reads as TGCAGTGCCGAAAGAGGGGGCGCAGCTAATAAACTGTTTTTG. This gives the protein CSAERGGAANKLFL. This chain links TRBV20-1 with TRBJ1-4; 7 nucleotides agree with TRBD1. Germline CDR1 reads DFQATT; CDR2 reads SNEGSKA (reference sequence). There are 14 residues in the CDR3. Germline trimming cut 6 bases from V and 11 bases from J; bases unmatched to any gene: 15.

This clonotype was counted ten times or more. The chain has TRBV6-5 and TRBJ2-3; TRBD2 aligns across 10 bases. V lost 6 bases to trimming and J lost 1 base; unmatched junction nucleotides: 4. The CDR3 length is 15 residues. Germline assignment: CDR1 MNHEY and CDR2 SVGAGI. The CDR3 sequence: CASRRGLAGTDTQYF. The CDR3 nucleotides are TGTGCCAGCAGGCGTGGACTAGCGGGCACAGATACGCAGTATTTT.

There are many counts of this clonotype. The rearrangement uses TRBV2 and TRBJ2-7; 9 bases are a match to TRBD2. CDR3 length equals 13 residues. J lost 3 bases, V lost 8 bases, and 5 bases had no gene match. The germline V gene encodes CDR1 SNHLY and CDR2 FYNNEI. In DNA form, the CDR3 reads TGTGCCAGCGAAGTAGCGGGAGACTACGAGCAGTACTTC. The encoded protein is CASEVAGDYEQYF.

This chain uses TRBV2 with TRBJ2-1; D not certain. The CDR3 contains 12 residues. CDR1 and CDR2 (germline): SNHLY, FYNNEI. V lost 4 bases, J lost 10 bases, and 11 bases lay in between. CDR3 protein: CASSASGWEQFF. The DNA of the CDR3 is TGTGCCAGCAGTGCAAGTGGCTGGGAGCAGTTCTTC.